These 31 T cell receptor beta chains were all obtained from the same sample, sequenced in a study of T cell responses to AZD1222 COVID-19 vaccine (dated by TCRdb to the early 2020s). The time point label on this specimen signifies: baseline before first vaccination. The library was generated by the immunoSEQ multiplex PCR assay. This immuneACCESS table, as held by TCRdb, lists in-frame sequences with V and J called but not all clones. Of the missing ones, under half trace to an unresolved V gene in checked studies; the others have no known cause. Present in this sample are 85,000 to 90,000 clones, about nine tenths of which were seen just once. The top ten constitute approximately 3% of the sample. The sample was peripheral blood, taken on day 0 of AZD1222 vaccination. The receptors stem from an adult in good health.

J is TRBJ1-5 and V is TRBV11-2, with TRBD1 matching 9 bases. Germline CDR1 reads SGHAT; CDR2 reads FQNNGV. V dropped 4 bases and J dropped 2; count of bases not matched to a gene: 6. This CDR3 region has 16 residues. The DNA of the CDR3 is TGTGCCAGCAGCTGGGGACAGGGACGGGGCAATCAGCCCCAGCATTTT. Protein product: CASSWGQGRGNQPQHF.

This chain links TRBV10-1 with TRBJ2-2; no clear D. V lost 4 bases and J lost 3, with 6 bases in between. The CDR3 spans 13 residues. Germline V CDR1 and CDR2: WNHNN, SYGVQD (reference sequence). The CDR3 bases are TGCGCCAGCAGTGGGGTGGACACCGGGGAGCTGTTTTTT. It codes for CASSGVDTGELFF.

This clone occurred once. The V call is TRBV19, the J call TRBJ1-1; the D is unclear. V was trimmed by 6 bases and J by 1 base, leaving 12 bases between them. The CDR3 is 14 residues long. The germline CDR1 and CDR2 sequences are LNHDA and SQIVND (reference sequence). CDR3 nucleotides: TGTGCCAGTAGCCATCCCGAGGCGAACACTGAAGCTTTCTTT. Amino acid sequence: CASSHPEANTEAFF.

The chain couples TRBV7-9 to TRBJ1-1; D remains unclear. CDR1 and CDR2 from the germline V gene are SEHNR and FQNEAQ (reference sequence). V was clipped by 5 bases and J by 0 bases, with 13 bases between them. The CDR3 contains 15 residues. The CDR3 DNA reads TGTGCCAGCAGCCCCCCCGACGGACTGAACACTGAAGCTTTCTTT. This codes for CASSPPDGLNTEAFF.

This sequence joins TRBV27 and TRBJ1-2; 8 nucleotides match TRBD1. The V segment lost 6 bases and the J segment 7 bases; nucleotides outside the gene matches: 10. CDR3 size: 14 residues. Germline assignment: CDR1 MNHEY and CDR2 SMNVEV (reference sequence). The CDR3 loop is CASSSQGARGGYTF. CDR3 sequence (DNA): TGTGCCAGCAGCTCCCAGGGGGCGAGAGGTGGCTACACCTTC.

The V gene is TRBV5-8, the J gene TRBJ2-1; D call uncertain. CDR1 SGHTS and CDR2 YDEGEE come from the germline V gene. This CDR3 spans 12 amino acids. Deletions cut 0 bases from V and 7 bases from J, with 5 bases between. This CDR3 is CASSLGGNEQFF. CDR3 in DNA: TGTGCCAGCAGCTTGGGGGGTAATGAGCAGTTCTTC.

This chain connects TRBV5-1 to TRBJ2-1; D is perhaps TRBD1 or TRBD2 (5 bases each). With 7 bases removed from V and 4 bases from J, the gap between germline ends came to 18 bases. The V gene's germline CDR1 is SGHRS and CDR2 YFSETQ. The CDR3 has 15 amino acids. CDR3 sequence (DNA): TGCGCCAGCGAACCGACAGAAGGGGAGTACAATGAGCAGTTCTTC. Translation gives CASEPTEGEYNEQFF.

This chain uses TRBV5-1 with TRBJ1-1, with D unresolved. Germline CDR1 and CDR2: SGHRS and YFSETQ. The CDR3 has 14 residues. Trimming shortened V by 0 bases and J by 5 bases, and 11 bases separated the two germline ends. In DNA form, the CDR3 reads TGCGCCAGCAGCTTGGTCCCAGATGCAACTGAAGCTTTCTTT. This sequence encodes CASSLVPDATEAFF.

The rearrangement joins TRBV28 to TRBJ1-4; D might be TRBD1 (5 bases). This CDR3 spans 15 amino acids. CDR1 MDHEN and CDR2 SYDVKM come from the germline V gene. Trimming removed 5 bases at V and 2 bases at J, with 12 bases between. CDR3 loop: CASSQRTLTNEKLFF. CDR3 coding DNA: TGTGCCAGCAGTCAGAGGACACTGACTAATGAAAAACTGTTTTTT. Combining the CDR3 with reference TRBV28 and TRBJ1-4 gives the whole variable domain DVKVTQSSRYLVKRTGEKVFLECVQDMDHENMFWYRQDPGLGLRLIYFSYDVKMKEKGDIPEGYSVSREKKERFSLILESASTNQTSMYLCASSQRTLTNEKLFFGSGTQLSVL.

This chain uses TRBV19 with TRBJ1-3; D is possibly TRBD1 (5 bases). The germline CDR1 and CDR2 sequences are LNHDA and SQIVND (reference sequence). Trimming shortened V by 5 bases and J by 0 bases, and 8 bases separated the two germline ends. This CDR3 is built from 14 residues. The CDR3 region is CASSGTASGNTIYF. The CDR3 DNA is TGTGCCAGTAGTGGGACGGCCTCTGGAAACACCATATATTTT.

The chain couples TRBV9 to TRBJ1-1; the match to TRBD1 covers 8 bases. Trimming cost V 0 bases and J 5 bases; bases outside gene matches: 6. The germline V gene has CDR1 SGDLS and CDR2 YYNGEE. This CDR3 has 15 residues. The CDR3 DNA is TGTGCCAGCAGCGTAGGTACAGGGGGTTTGACTGAAGCTTTCTTT. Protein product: CASSVGTGGLTEAFF.

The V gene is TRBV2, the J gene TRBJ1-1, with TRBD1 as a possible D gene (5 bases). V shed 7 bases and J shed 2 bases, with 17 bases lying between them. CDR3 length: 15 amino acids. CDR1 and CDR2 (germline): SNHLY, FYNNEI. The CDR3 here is CASMRRQPVNTEAFF. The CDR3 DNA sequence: TGTGCCAGCATGAGGAGACAGCCCGTAAACACTGAAGCTTTCTTT.

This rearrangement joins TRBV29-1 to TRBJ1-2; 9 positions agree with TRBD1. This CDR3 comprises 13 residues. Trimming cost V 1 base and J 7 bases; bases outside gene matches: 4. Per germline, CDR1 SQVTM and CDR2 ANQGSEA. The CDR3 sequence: CSVEGTGVGGYTF. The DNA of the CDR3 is TGCAGCGTTGAAGGGACAGGGGTTGGTGGCTACACCTTC.

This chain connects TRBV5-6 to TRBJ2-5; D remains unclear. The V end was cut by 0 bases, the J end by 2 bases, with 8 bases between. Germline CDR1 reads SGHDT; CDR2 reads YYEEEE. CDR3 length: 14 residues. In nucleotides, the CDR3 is TGTGCCAGCAGCTTGGCTTCGGTGCAAGAGACCCAGTACTTC. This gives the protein CASSLASVQETQYF.

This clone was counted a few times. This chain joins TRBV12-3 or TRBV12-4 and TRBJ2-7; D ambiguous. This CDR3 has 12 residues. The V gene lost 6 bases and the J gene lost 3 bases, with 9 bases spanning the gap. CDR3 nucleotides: TGTGCCAGCAGCCCTAATGGCTACGAGCAGTACTTC. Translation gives CASSPNGYEQYF.

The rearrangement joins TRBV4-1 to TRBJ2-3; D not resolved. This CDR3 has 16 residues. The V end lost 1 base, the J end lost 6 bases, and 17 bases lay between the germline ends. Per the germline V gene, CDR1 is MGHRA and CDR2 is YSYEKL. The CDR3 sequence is CASSQGQIALADTQYF. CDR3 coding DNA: TGCGCCAGCAGCCAAGGGCAGATAGCTCTGGCGGATACGCAGTATTTT.

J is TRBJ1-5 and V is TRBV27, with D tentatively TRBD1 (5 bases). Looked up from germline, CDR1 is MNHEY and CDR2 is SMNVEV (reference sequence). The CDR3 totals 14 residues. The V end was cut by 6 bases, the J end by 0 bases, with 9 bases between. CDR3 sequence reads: CASRSGNSNQPQHF. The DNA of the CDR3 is TGTGCCAGCAGGTCAGGGAATAGCAATCAGCCCCAGCATTTT.

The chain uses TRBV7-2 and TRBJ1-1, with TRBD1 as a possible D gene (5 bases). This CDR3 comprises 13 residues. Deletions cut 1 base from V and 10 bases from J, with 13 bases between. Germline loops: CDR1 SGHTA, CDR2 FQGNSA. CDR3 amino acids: CASSLDWGEGAFF. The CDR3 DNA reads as TGTGCCAGCAGCTTAGACTGGGGCGAGGGAGCTTTCTTT.

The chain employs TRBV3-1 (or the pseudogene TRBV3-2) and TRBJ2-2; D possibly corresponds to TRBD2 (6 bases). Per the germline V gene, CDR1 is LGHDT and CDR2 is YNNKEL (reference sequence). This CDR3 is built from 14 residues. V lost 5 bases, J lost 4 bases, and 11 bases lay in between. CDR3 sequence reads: CASSNREFTGELFF. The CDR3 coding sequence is TGTGCCAGCAGCAACCGGGAGTTCACCGGGGAGCTGTTTTTT.

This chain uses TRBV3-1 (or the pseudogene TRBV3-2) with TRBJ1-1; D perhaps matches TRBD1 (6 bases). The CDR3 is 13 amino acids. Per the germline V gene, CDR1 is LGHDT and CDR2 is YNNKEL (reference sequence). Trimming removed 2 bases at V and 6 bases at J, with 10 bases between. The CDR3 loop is CASSQIRGAEAFF. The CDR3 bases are TGTGCCAGCAGCCAAATCAGGGGCGCTGAAGCTTTCTTT.

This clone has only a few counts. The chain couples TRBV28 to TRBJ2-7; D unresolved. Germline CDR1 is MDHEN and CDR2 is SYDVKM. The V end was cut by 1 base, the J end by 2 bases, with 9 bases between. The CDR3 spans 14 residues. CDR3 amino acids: CASSLSSPPYEQYF. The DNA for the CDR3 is TGTGCCAGCAGTTTATCCTCCCCCCCCTACGAGCAGTACTTC.

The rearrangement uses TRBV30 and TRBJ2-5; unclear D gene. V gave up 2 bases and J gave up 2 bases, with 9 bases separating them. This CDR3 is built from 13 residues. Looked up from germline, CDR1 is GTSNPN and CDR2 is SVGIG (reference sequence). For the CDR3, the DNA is TGTGCCTGGAGTTCCGGATTGCAAGAGACCCAGTACTTC. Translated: CAWSSGLQETQYF.

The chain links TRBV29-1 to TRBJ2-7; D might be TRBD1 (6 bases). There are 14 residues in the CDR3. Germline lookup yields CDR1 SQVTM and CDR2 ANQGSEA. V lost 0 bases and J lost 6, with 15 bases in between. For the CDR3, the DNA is TGCAGCGTTGAAGAGGTCCAGGGGCTTGGCGAGCAGTACTTC. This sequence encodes CSVEEVQGLGEQYF.

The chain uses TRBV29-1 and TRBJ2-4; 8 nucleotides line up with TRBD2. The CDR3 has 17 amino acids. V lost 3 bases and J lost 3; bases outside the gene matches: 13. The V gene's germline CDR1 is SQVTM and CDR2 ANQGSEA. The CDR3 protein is CSVELSAGGAGKNIQYF. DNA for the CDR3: TGCAGCGTTGAGTTGAGTGCGGGGGGCGCTGGCAAAAACATTCAGTACTTC.

DNA for the CDR3: TGTGCCAGCAGCCAAGATTCGGCCAGGGTGACCGGGGAGCTGTTTTTT. The encoded protein is CASSQDSARVTGELFF. The chain links TRBV4-2 to TRBJ2-2, with D perhaps TRBD1 (5 bases). The CDR3 is 16 residues long. Looked up from germline, CDR1 is LGHNA and CDR2 is YNFKEQ. Trimming removed 0 bases at V and 5 bases at J, with 13 bases between.

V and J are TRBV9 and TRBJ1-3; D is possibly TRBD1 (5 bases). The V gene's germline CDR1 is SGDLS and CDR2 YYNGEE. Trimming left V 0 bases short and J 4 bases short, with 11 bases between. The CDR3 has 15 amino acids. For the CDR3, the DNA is TGTGCCAGCAGCGTAGTGTCAGGGCGAGGAAACACCATATATTTT. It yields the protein CASSVVSGRGNTIYF.

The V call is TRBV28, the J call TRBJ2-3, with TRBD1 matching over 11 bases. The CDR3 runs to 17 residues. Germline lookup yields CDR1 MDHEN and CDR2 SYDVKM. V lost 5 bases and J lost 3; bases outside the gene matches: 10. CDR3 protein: CASSPLLGQGDTDTQYF. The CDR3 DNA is TGTGCCAGCAGTCCGCTACTGGGACAGGGGGATACAGATACGCAGTATTTT.

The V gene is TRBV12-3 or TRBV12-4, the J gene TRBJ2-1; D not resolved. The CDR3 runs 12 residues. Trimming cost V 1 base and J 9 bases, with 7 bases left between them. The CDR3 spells CASSLEGSEQFF. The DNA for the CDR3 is TGTGCCAGCAGTTTAGAGGGATCTGAGCAGTTCTTC.

The CDR3 nucleotides read TGTGCCAGCAGCCAAGATGAGTTAGCCTATGGCTACACCTTC. Its protein product is CASSQDELAYGYTF. The gene calls are TRBV3-1 (or the pseudogene TRBV3-2) and TRBJ1-2; D ambiguous. V lost 0 bases and J lost 4, with 9 bases in between. Germline V gene sequence: CDR1 LGHDT, CDR2 YNNKEL (reference sequence). The length of the CDR3 is 14 residues.

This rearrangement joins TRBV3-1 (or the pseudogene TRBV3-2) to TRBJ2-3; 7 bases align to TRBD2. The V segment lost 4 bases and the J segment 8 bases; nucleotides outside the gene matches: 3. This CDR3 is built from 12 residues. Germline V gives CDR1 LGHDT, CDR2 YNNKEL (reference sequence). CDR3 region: CASSRDYSTQYF. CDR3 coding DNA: TGTGCCAGCAGCCGGGACTACTCTACGCAGTATTTT.

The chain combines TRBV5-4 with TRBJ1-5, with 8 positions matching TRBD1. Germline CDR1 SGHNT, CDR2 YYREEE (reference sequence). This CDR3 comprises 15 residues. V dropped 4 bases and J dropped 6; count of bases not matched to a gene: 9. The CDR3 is CASSPGQGVGQPQHF. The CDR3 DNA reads TGTGCCAGCAGCCCCGGACAGGGAGTGGGTCAGCCCCAGCATTTT.